A single sample gave rise to the 23 T cell receptor beta chains below, sequenced in a study of regulatory T cells in long-lasting Graves disease listed by TCRdb under 2021. In light of the paper, this sample's time point label describes: newly diagnosed GD, antithyroid drugs for less than 3 months. For both TCR sequencing and RNA sequencing, RNA was extracted from PBMCs in TRIzol. Library construction relied on multiplex PCR. These reads were obtained on an Illumina HiSeq 4000. iRepertoire HTBI primers and Arm-PCR amplification of CDR3 regions were used to construct TCR beta libraries. TCRdb reprocessing: public reads trimmed at Q25 with fastp, clones called with MiXCR, in-frame beta chains kept. One record per CDR3 amino acid sequence lists the most common genes and DNA. Here the sample has roughly 400,000 distinct CDR3 sequences; roughly 17% occur a single time. The ten largest clones capture about 25% of the sample.

The sample also formed part of further work on T cells in Graves' hyperthyroidism and ophthalmopathy.

The specimen comprised peripheral blood mononuclear cells (PBMCs), sampled at new diagnosis, from a patient treated with antithyroid drugs. These receptors originate from a woman between 18 and 29 years old with Graves disease. Donor details come from another sample of the same person, matched by shared clones.

This clonotype was seen a few times. V usage is TRBV20-1 and J usage is TRBJ1-2; 7 nucleotides match TRBD1. The CDR3 runs to 15 residues. Germline V gives CDR1 DFQATT, CDR2 SNEGSKA (reference sequence). J lost 7 bases, V lost 6 bases, and 17 bases had no gene match. The CDR3 sequence: CSAKRARGVFGGYTF. The CDR3 nucleotides are TGCAGTGCAAAGAGGGCCAGGGGGGTTTTTGGTGGCTACACCTTC.

In its sample, this clonotype was seen many times. The rearrangement joins TRBV28 to TRBJ2-7; D perhaps matches TRBD2 (6 bases). This CDR3 is 13 amino acids long. Germline assignment: CDR1 MDHEN and CDR2 SYDVKM. V lost 6 bases and J 6 bases, leaving 15 bases between the germline ends. CDR3 DNA: TGTGCCAGCAGCTCCGCGACTAGTTCCGAGCAGTACTTC. It is translated as CASSSATSSEQYF.

The table lists this clonotype with a few counts. This rearrangement joins TRBV30 to TRBJ2-7; TRBD1 is a possible D gene (5 bases). CDR1 is GTSNPN and CDR2 is SVGIG in the germline V gene (reference sequence). The CDR3 spans 15 residues. V lost 3 bases and J 2 bases, leaving 17 bases between the germline ends. The CDR3 here is CAWSSLGATPYEQYF. The CDR3 region has the DNA TGTGCCTGGAGCAGTTTAGGGGCTACACCCTACGAGCAGTACTTC.

The table lists this clonotype with many counts. V usage is TRBV27 and J usage is TRBJ2-4, with D possibly matching TRBD2 (5 bases). In germline, CDR1 is MNHEY, CDR2 SMNVEV (reference sequence). Trimming pared 7 bases from V and 1 base from J, leaving 14 bases between. There are 15 residues in the CDR3. In DNA, the CDR3 is TGTGCCAGCACCACGCGCGGGTCTGCCAAAAACATTCAGTACTTC. Residues: CASTTRGSAKNIQYF.

This clonotype was recorded many times. This chain uses TRBV15 with TRBJ2-3, with 10 nucleotides matching TRBD2. Looked up from germline, CDR1 is LNHNV and CDR2 is YYDKDF (reference sequence). Trimming cost V 0 bases and J 2 bases; bases outside gene matches: 2. The CDR3 is made up of 16 amino acids. The CDR3: CATSRELAGVTDTQYF. In nucleotides, the CDR3 is TGTGCCACCAGCAGAGAGCTAGCGGGAGTCACAGATACGCAGTATTTT.

This clonotype was counted ten times or more. V and J are TRBV28 and TRBJ1-2; no clear D. The V and J ends lost 5 bases and 4 bases respectively, with 11 bases between them. Germline-derived CDR1 and CDR2 are MDHEN and SYDVKM. There are 13 residues in the CDR3. The CDR3 DNA sequence: TGTGCCAGCAGTAGCAGTTTCTCCTATGGCTACACCTTC. This codes for CASSSSFSYGYTF.

V usage is TRBV12-3 or TRBV12-4 and J usage is TRBJ2-2; 8 bases are shared with TRBD2. CDR3 size: 15 residues. After removal of 6 bases from V and 5 bases from J, the junction contained 8 bases not matched to a gene. The CDR3 loop reads CASSLTSGPTGELFF. The CDR3 DNA reads TGTGCCAGCAGCCTTACTAGCGGCCCAACCGGGGAGCTGTTTTTT.

This clonotype has at least ten counts. The chain is built from TRBV2 and TRBJ1-2, with D unclear. CDR1 SNHLY and CDR2 FYNNEI come from the germline V gene. V was trimmed by 6 bases and J by 8 bases, leaving 10 bases between them. The CDR3 is made up of 11 amino acids. The CDR3 nucleotides read TGTGCCAGCAGGTGGGGTTCCGGCTACACCTTC. Amino acids: CASRWGSGYTF.

This clonotype came up many times. J is TRBJ2-4 and V is TRBV20-1; 7 positions agree with TRBD1. Germline values: CDR1 DFQATT, CDR2 SNEGSKA (reference sequence). Trimming took 1 base from V and 9 from J; bases not matched to a gene: 6. This CDR3 spans 13 amino acids. Here the CDR3 reads CSARADRVRIQYF. CDR3 nucleotides: TGCAGTGCTAGAGCCGACAGGGTACGCATTCAGTACTTC.

Regarding this clonotype: This sequence may be a read error, since a much larger clone differs from it by one base. The chain has TRBV6-1 and TRBJ2-1; the D gene is possibly TRBD2 (5 bases). The CDR3 is 12 amino acids. CDR1 and CDR2 (germline): MNHNS, SASEGT. For the CDR3, the DNA is TGTGCCAGCGGACTGGTCTACAATGGGCAGTTCTTC. Encoded protein: CASGLVYNGQFF.

In this sample, this clonotype turned up many times. The chain recombines TRBV6-2 or TRBV6-3 with TRBJ2-1, with 8 bases lining up with TRBD2. Germline V gene data show CDR1 as MNHEY and CDR2 as SVGEGT. CDR3 length equals 14 residues. V gave up 6 bases and J gave up 8 bases; unmatched junction bases: 9. The CDR3 sequence is CASRGSGRGDEQFF. The CDR3 DNA reads TGTGCCAGCAGGGGGAGCGGGAGAGGCGATGAGCAGTTCTTC.

J is TRBJ1-1 and V is TRBV20-1, with 7 nucleotides matching TRBD1. The ends lost 4 bases at V and 5 bases at J; junction bases unmatched: 10. The CDR3 contains 14 residues. Germline V gene sequence: CDR1 DFQATT, CDR2 SNEGSKA (reference sequence). The CDR3 DNA sequence: TGCAGTGCTACCACAGGGGAATGGGGTACTGAAGCTTTCTTT. Amino acids: CSATTGEWGTEAFF.

This clonotype was recorded at least ten times. This chain joins TRBV28 and TRBJ1-1, with unresolved D. This CDR3 comprises 13 residues. The germline V and J ends were trimmed by 6 bases and 1 base, with 9 bases remaining between them. From germline, CDR1 is MDHEN and CDR2 SYDVKM. The CDR3 DNA is TGTGCCAGCAGGACCGTACCGAACACTGAAGCTTTCTTT. Translated, it gives CASRTVPNTEAFF.

This clonotype was seen many times. The chain is built from TRBV20-1 and TRBJ2-5; D remains unclear. The CDR3 runs 13 residues. Looked up from germline, CDR1 is DFQATT and CDR2 is SNEGSKA (reference sequence). The V end lost 3 bases, the J end lost 5 bases, and 13 bases lay between the germline ends. CDR3 bases: TGCAGTGCTAGTCCTCAGTGGCTTGAGACCCAGTACTTC. Protein product: CSASPQWLETQYF.

The V call is TRBV7-8, the J call TRBJ1-1, with unresolved D. CDR1 is SGHVS, CDR2 FQNEAQ, per germline. The CDR3 sequence is 16 residues long. Trimming shortened V by 5 bases and J by 1 base, and 17 bases separated the two germline ends. The DNA of the CDR3 is TGTGCCAGCAGCCCCCTATTTGGGCAAAGGAACACTGAAGCTTTCTTT. Its protein product is CASSPLFGQRNTEAFF.

The sample holds many counts of this clonotype. Written as DNA, the CDR3 is TGTGCCAGCAGACCCGACAGGGGCGAGCAGTACTTC. It translates to CASRPDRGEQYF. J is TRBJ2-7 and V is TRBV7-2, with 8 bases that match TRBD1. Per germline, CDR1 SGHTA and CDR2 FQGNSA. With 6 bases clipped from V and 6 bases from J, the junction kept 4 bases outside the gene matches. The CDR3 runs to 12 residues.

The chain combines TRBV28 with TRBJ1-2; 10 bases match TRBD1. CDR1 is MDHEN and CDR2 is SYDVKM in the germline V gene. CDR3 length: 17 residues. Germline trimming cut 4 bases from V and 5 bases from J; bases unmatched to any gene: 13. The CDR3 bases are TGTGCCAGCAGTTCACGCCATACCGGGACAGGGGATTATGGCTACACCTTC. Translating gives CASSSRHTGTGDYGYTF.

Turning to this clonotype: This clone may be a read error of a much larger clone one base away. The rearrangement joins TRBV7-2 to TRBJ1-1, with D tentatively TRBD1 (5 bases). Trimming cost V 1 base and J 7 bases, with 13 bases left between them. CDR1 and CDR2 (germline): SGHTA, FQGNSA. The CDR3 runs 14 residues. CDR3 DNA: TGTGCCAGCAGCTTAGAACGGGGACGGCGTGAAGCTTTCTTT. Its protein product is CASSLERGRREAFF.

This clonotype was counted many times. The chain employs TRBV12-5 and TRBJ2-1; 10 bases fit TRBD2. CDR1 and CDR2 from the germline V gene are LGHNT and FRNRAP. After removal of 4 bases from V and 9 bases from J, the junction contained 12 bases not matched to a gene. The CDR3 runs 16 residues. CDR3: CASGSLLAGVDGEQFF. CDR3 nucleotide sequence: TGTGCTAGTGGTTCCCTCCTAGCGGGAGTGGACGGTGAGCAGTTCTTC. The variable domain in full, with the rest retrieved from reference TRBV12-5 and TRBJ2-1, is DARVTQTPRHKVTEMGQEVTMRCQPILGHNTVFWYRQTMMQGLELLAYFRNRAPLDDSGMPKDRFSAEMPDATLATLKIQPSEPRDSAVYFCASGSLLAGVDGEQFFGPGTRLTVL.

This clonotype appeared many times. This chain links TRBV20-1 with TRBJ2-1, with D tentatively TRBD1 or TRBD2 (5 bases each). Germline loops: CDR1 DFQATT, CDR2 SNEGSKA (reference sequence). The CDR3 has 13 residues. Trimming took off 3 bases at V and 3 bases at J, with 9 bases between the two ends. The CDR3 here is CSASGTNYNEQFF. CDR3 in DNA: TGCAGTGCTAGCGGGACCAACTACAATGAGCAGTTCTTC.

This rearrangement joins TRBV9 to TRBJ2-7, with 7 bases that match TRBD2. Germline CDR1 reads SGDLS; CDR2 reads YYNGEE. V dropped 3 bases and J dropped 5; count of bases not matched to a gene: 17. The CDR3 loop spans 17 amino acids. The CDR3 protein is CASSAEGGTLGGDEQYF. For the CDR3, the DNA is TGTGCCAGCAGCGCTGAGGGAGGGACGCTAGGCGGGGACGAGCAGTACTTC.

This clonotype was observed many times. This sequence joins TRBV5-1 and TRBJ1-6, with TRBD1 matching over 7 bases. Germline-derived CDR1 and CDR2 are SGHRS and YFSETQ. With 4 bases clipped from V and 11 bases from J, the junction kept 6 bases outside the gene matches. The CDR3 covers 13 residues. DNA of the CDR3: TGCGCCAGCAGCACAGGGACAGAGCCACCCCTCCACTTT. It yields the protein CASSTGTEPPLHF.

Remarks on this clonotype: Given a much more abundant clone one base away, this may be a read error. V is TRBV28 and J is TRBJ2-7; weak D call: TRBD2 (5 bases). Germline V gene lookup returns CDR1 MDHEN and CDR2 SYDVKM. There are 15 residues in the CDR3. This chain's CDR3 is CASSLSGYQAYGQYF. The CDR3 bases are TGTGCCAGCAGTTTGTCGGGATACCAAGCCTACGGGCAGTACTTC.